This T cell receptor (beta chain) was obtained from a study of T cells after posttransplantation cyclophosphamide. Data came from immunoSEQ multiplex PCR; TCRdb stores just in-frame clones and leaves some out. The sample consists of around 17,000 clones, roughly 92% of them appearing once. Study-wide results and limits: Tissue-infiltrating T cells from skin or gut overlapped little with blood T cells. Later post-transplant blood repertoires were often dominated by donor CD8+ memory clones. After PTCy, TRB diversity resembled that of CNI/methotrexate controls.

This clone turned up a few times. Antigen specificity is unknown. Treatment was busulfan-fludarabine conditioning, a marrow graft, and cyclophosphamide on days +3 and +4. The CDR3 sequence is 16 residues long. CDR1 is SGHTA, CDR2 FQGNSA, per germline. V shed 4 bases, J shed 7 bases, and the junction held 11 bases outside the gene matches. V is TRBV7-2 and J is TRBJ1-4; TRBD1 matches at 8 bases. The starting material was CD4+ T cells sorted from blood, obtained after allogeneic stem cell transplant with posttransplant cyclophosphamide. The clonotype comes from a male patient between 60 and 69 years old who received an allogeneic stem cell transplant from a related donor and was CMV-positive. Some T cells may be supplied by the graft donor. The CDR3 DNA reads TGTGCCAGCAGCTATTTCCCAGGGGGCGCGGGTGAAAAACTGTTTTTT. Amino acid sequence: CASSYFPGGAGEKLFF. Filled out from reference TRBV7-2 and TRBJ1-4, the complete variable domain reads GAGVSQSPSNKVTEKGKDVELRCDPISGHTALYWYRQSLGQGLEFLIYFQGNSAPDKSGLPSDRFSAERTGGSVSTLTIQRTQQEDSAVYLCASSYFPGGAGEKLFFGSGTQLSVL.